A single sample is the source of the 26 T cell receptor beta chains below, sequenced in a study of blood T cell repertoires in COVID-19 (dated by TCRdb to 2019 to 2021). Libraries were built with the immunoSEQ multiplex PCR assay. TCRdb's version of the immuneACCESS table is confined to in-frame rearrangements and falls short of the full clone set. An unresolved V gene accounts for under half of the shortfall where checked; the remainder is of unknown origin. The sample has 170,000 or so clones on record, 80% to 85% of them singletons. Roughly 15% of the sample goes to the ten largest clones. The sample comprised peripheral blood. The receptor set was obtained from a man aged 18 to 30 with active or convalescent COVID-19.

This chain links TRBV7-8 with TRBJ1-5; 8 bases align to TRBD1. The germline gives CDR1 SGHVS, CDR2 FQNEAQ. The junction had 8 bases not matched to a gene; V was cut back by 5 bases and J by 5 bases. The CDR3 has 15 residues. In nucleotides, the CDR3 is TGTGCCAGCAGCCCGGTGGGGGGACAGGATCAGCCCCAGCATTTT. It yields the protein CASSPVGGQDQPQHF.

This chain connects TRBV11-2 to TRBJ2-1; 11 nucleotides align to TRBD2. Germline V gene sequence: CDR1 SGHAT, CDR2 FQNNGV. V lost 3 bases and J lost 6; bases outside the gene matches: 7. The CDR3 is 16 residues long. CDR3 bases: TGTGCCAGCAGCTTTGATAGCGGGGGGGCTCGCAATGAGCAGTTCTTC. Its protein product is CASSFDSGGARNEQFF. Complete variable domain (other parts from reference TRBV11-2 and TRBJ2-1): EAGVAQSPRYKIIEKRQSVAFWCNPISGHATLYWYQQILGQGPKLLIQFQNNGVVDDSQLPKDRFSAERLKGVDSTLKIQPAKLEDSAVYLCASSFDSGGARNEQFFGPGTRLTVL.

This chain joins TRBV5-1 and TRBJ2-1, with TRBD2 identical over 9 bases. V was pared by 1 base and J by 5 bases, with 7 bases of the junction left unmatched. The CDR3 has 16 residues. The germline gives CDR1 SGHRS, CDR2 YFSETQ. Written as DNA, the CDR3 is TGCGCCAGCAGCTTGACCCAGCGGGGGGACCACAATGAGCAGTTCTTC. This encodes CASSLTQRGDHNEQFF.

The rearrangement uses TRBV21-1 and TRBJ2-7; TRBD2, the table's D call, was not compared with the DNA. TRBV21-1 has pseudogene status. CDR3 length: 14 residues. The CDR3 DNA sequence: TGTGCCAGCAGCAAGCGGAGACTGTCAATGGTGCAGTACTTC. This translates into CASSKRRLSMVQYF.

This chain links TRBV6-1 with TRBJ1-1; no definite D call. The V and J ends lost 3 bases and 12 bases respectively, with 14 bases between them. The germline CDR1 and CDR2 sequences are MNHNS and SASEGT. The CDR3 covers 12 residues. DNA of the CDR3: TGTGCCAGCAGTGACCGGGTTCCCGAGACTTTCTTT. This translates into CASSDRVPETFF.

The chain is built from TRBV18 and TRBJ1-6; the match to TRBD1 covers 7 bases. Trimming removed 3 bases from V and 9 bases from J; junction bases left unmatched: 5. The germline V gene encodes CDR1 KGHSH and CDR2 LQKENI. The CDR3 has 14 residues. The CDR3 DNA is TGTGCCAGCTCACCGGACAGGAAGGGTTCACCCCTCCACTTT. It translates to CASSPDRKGSPLHF.

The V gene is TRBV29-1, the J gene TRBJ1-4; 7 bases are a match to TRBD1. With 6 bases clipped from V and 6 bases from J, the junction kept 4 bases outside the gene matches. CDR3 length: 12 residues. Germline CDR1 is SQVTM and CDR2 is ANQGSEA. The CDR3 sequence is CSVTGSDEKLFF. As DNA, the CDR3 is TGCAGCGTGACAGGGTCGGATGAAAAACTGTTTTTT.

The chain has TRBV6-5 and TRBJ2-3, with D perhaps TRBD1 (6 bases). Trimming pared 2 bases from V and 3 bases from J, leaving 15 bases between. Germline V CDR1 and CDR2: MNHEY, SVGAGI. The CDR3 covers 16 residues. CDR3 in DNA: TGTGCCAGCAGTTACGGGGCTTCAGGGGCGACAGATACGCAGTATTTT. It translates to CASSYGASGATDTQYF.

The chain's CDR3 is CASSPTSGKGSYNEQFF. The DNA for the CDR3 is TGTGCCAGCTCACCAACTAGCGGGAAAGGTTCCTACAATGAGCAGTTCTTC. The chain combines TRBV18 with TRBJ2-1, with TRBD2 matching 10 bases. The CDR3 consists of 17 residues. Germline CDR1 KGHSH, CDR2 LQKENI. V dropped 2 bases and J dropped 1; count of bases not matched to a gene: 5. Filled out from reference TRBV18 and TRBJ2-1, the complete variable domain reads NAGVMQNPRHLVRRRGQEARLRCSPMKGHSHVYWYRQLPEEGLKFMVYLQKENIIDESGMPKERFSAEFPKEGPSILRIQQVVRGDSAAYFCASSPTSGKGSYNEQFFGPGTRLTVL.

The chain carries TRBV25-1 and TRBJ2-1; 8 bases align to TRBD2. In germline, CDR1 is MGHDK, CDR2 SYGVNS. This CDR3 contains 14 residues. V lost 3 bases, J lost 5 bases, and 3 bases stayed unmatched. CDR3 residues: CASSDLAGNNEQFF. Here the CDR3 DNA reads TGTGCCAGCAGTGACTTAGCGGGGAACAATGAGCAGTTCTTC.

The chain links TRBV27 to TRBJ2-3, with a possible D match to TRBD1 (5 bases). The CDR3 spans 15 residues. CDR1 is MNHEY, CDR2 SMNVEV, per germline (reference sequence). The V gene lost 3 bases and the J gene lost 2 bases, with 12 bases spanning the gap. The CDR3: CASSLQGLSTDTQYF. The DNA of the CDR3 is TGTGCCAGCAGTTTGCAGGGCCTGTCCACAGATACGCAGTATTTT.

This chain's CDR3 is CASSLMEHPHNEQFF. The DNA for the CDR3 is TGTGCCAGCAGTTTAATGGAGCACCCCCACAATGAGCAGTTCTTC. This chain links TRBV27 with TRBJ2-1; D is undetermined. Per germline, CDR1 MNHEY and CDR2 SMNVEV (reference sequence). CDR3 length: 15 residues. V was pared by 2 bases and J by 5 bases, with 13 bases between.

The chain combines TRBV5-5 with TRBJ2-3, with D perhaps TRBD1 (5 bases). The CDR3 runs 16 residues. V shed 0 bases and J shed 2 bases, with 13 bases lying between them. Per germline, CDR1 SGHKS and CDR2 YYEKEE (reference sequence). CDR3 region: CASSLEDTDSTDTQYF. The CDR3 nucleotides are TGTGCCAGCAGCTTGGAGGACACCGATTCCACAGATACGCAGTATTTT.

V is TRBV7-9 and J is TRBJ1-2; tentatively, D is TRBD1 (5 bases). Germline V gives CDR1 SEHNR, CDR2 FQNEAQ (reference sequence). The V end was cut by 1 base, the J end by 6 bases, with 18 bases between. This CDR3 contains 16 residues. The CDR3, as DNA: TGTGCCAGCAGCTTAGGATGGAGGGGAGGGATGAATGGCTACACCTTC. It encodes CASSLGWRGGMNGYTF.

CDR3 residues: CASSAAAGANVLTF. The CDR3 DNA reads TGTGCCAGCAGTGCAGCGGCAGGGGCCAACGTCCTGACTTTC. This chain links TRBV2 with TRBJ2-6; TRBD2 might be the D (5 bases). V gave up 4 bases and J gave up 4 bases, with 8 bases separating them. In germline, CDR1 is SNHLY, CDR2 FYNNEI. The CDR3 is made up of 14 amino acids.

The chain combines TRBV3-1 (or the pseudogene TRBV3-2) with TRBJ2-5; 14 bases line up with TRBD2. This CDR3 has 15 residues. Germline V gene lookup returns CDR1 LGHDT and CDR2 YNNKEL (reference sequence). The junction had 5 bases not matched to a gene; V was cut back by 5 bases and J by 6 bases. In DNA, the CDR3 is TGTGCCAGCAGCTTGGGACTAGCGGGGGTTCAGACCCAGTACTTC. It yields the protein CASSLGLAGVQTQYF.

The CDR3 nucleotides are TGTGCCAGCAGCACACGACCAAAACAGGGGGCTGCTAATGAAAAACTGTTTTTT. As protein: CASSTRPKQGAANEKLFF. The chain is built from TRBV11-2 and TRBJ1-4; 9 bases align to TRBD1. This CDR3 has 18 residues. Trimming cost V 5 bases and J 3 bases; bases outside gene matches: 13. Germline values: CDR1 SGHAT, CDR2 FQNNGV.

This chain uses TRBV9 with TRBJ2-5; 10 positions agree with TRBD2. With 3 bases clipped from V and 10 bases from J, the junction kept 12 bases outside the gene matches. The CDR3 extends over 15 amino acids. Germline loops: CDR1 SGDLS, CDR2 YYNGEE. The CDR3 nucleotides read TGTGCCAGCAGCGGGATCGAACCTAGCGGGAGCATCCAGTACTTC. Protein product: CASSGIEPSGSIQYF.

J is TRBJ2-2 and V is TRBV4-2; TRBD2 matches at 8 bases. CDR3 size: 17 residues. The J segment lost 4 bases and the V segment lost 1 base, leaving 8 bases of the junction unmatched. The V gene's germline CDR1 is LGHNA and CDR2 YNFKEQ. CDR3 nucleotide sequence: TGTGCCAGCAGCCAAGCTGGTAGCGGGGATTTCACCGGGGAGCTGTTTTTT. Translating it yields CASSQAGSGDFTGELFF.

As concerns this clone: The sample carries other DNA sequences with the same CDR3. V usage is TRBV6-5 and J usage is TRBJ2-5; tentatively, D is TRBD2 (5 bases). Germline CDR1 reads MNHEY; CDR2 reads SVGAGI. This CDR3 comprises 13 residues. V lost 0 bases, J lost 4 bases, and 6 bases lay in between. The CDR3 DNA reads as TGTGCCAGCAGTTACTCGAGCGGAGAGACCCAGTACTTC. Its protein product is CASSYSSGETQYF.

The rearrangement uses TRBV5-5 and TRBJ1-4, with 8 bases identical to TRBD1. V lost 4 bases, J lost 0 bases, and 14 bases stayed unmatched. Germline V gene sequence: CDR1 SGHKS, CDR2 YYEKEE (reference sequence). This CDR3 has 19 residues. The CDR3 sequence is CASSKWTGRFSATNEKLFF. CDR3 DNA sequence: TGTGCCAGCAGCAAGTGGACAGGGCGTTTTTCGGCAACTAATGAAAAACTGTTTTTT.

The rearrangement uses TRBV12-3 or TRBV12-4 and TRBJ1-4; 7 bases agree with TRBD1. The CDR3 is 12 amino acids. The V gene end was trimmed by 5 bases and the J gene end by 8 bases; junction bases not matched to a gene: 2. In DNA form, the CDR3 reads TGTGCCAGCAGTCTACAGGGGGAAAAACTGTTTTTT. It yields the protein CASSLQGEKLFF.

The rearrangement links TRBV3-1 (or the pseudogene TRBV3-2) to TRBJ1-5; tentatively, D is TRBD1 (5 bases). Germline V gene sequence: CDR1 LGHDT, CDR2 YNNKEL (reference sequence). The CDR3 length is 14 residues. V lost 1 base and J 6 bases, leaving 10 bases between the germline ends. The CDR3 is CASSQGGAFQPQHF. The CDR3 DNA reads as TGTGCCAGCAGCCAAGGTGGGGCTTTTCAGCCCCAGCATTTT.

CDR3 bases: TGCGCCAGCAGCCTAACCGGGACAGGGGGCTACGAGCAGTACTTC. Protein product: CASSLTGTGGYEQYF. The chain is built from TRBV5-1 and TRBJ2-7; 11 bases map to TRBD1. The germline CDR1 and CDR2 sequences are SGHRS and YFSETQ. The CDR3 loop spans 15 amino acids. The V gene end was trimmed by 4 bases and the J gene end by 3 bases; junction bases not matched to a gene: 6.

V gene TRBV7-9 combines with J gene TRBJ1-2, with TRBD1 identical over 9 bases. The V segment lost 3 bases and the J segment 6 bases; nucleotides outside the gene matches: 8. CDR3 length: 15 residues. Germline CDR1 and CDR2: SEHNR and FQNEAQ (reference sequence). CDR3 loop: CASSLGVTGGDGYTF. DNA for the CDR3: TGTGCCAGCAGCTTGGGAGTTACAGGGGGCGATGGCTACACCTTC.

CDR3 in DNA: TGTGCCAGCAAATTAGCGGGGCTGTCTGAAGCTTTCTTT. It encodes CASKLAGLSEAFF. This chain links TRBV7-3 with TRBJ1-1, with a tentative D call TRBD1 (5 bases). V lost 7 bases to trimming and J lost 6 bases, with 15 bases between them. CDR3 length equals 13 residues. Germline CDR1 SGHTA, CDR2 FQGTGA.